These T cell receptor beta chains were read from a single sample in a study of T-cell memory formation after mild COVID-19. Using its own MiXCR run on the 5' RACE reads, TCRdb lists one record per CDR3 protein. Of around 99,000 distinct CDR3 sequences in the sample, about 15% were seen once. The sequenced sample was PBMCs or a T cell subset sorted from them (not recorded which). Receptors originate from a young man who had mild COVID-19 (a few samples of this study predate the infection). Cell type and time point are not known. The CDR3 runs from the conserved cysteine through the conserved F or W. Each record gives: CDR3 protein, clone size, D gene, J gene, V gene. D genes are given only for firm matches. Expanded clones are given a class, and other clones once, few, many or no size at all.

CASSYTGGTLDTQYF | few | TRBD2 | TRBJ2-3 | TRBV6-2/TRBV6-3
CASSESSGGPSTDTQYF | few | TRBD2 | TRBJ2-3 | TRBV3-1
CSGVRGTGETQYF | - | TRBD1 | TRBJ2-5 | TRBV20-1
CASSLRQQLTGELFF | many | - | TRBJ2-2 | TRBV12-3/TRBV12-4
CASSYAVSYEQYF | many | - | TRBJ2-7 | TRBV6-6
CASSRLVNEQFF | many | - | TRBJ2-1 | TRBV7-6
CAIWDPTYEQYF | - | - | TRBJ2-7 | TRBV23-1
CASGTDRGLSGELFF | - | TRBD1 | TRBJ2-2 | TRBV12-5
CSVGARRQAYYNEQFF | few | - | TRBJ2-1 | TRBV29-1
CASSLAGAMNTEAFF | - | - | TRBJ1-1 | TRBV5-1
CATTQVGGHQPQHF | few | - | TRBJ1-5 | TRBV15